This TCR beta chain came from a study of T cells in Graves' hyperthyroidism and ophthalmopathy. This sample holds PBMCs from around 9.9 ml fresh peripheral blood. This CDR3 comprises 15 residues. Trimming took 2 bases from V and 6 from J; bases not matched to a gene: 9. CDR1 is SGHDN and CDR2 is FVKESK in the germline V gene. TCR beta CDR3 regions were amplified from RNA. The HTBI primer set was used in a first-round RT-PCR of the TCR CDR3. In TCRdb, the multiplex PCR reads were re-called with MiXCR into one record per CDR3 protein. The sample yields approximately 410,000 distinct CDR3 sequences, roughly 14% seen once.

V gene TRBV14 combines with J gene TRBJ1-1, with 7 bases lining up with TRBD1. Sequenced input: blood. This TCR came from a man in his late teens or twenties with Graves' ophthalmopathy. The CDR3, as DNA: TGTGCCAGCAGCCAAAGGTCAGGGGGGAGGTCTGAAGCTTTCTTT. Its translation: CASSQRSGGRSEAFF.